The T cell receptor (beta chain) under discussion was sequenced for a study of blood T cell repertoires in COVID-19. Overall study context: COVID-19 samples collected from the United States, Italy and Spain covered acute and convalescent phases. PBMCs, B-cell-depleted T cells, or T cells provided the cDNA or gDNA that made up the material.

In the original analysis: Amplified reference gene primers provided the basis for estimating nucleated cell counts. The protocol was immunoSEQ multiplex PCR, while the TCRdb copy is restricted to in-frame clones and leaves out a portion. From that table come the V and J calls and clone size; the DNA was used to work out D and trimming. The sample contains about 89,000 clones, about 80% of which appear only once. The CDR3 contains 14 residues. The germline V gene has CDR1 SGHTA and CDR2 FQGNSA. Trimming stripped 5 bases from V and 4 bases from J, with 13 bases between. The rearrangement uses TRBV7-2 and TRBJ2-3; the D gene is possibly TRBD2 (6 bases). The material sequenced was peripheral blood. The receptor comes from a woman aged 80 or older with acute or convalescent COVID-19. The DNA of the CDR3 is TGTGCCAGCAGCATTAGCGGAGGGGCAGATACGCAGTATTTT. Translating gives CASSISGGADTQYF.